This note documents a single T cell receptor (beta chain) sequence. The antigen it binds to is not known. No base-level quality is on record; no much larger clone is a single base apart. These data originate in a study of OX40 agonist ivuxolimab in advanced cancers. With respect to the entire study: The costimulatory receptor OX40 (CD134) was targeted by ivuxolimab, a fully human IgG2 agonistic monoclonal antibody. Of the approximately 54 patients in dose escalation, 19 had hepatocellular carcinoma, approximately 15 had melanoma, 9 had renal cell carcinoma and 9 had head and neck cancer. The paper covers the monotherapy dose-escalation part of the phase I ivuxolimab trial, which included N = 52 patients. The dose-escalation cohort was about 83% male with a mean age of 60 years, ranging from roughly 20 to 80. Partial responses were achieved by three dose-escalation patients, of whom one had hepatocellular carcinoma and two had cutaneous melanoma. Patients were allowed to have had prior anti-PD-1, anti-PD-L1 or anti-CTLA-4 therapy, and 30% to 50% of the dose-escalation patients had previously received checkpoint inhibitors. Intravenous ivuxolimab was administered to patients every 2 weeks at six dose levels: 0.01, 0.1, 0.3, 1.5, 3 and 10 mg/kg. The purpose of peripheral TCRbeta sequencing was to test whether ivuxolimab changed TCR sequence diversity and led to clonal T-cell expansion. Results the study describes overall, beyond this receptor: Low levels of normalized T-cell clonal expansion were also seen in some patients who did not respond. In the 0.1-3.0 mg/kg groups, partial responders had among the lowest normalized peripheral clonal expansion, particularly in CD8+ T cells. At doses of 0.1 to 3.0 mg/kg, clonal expansion of both CD4+ and CD8+ blood T cells was observed from baseline to week 6. After ivuxolimab, expanded clones were on average more numerous among CD8+ T cells than among CD4+ T cells. Which antigens the clonally expanded peripheral T cells were specific for was not determined.

From the cysteine through the phenylalanine, the CDR3 covers 10 amino acids. Kept here is only the CDR3 DNA, which spans 30 bases and is read in frame from base 1. Relative to germline, V is 5 bases shorter and J is 14 bases shorter, with 13 bases between their ends. CDR1 GTSNPN and CDR2 SVGIG are derived from the germline V gene (reference sequence). The trial excluded patients who had a history of autoimmune disease or who were on systemic immunosuppression. In every dose cohort, peripheral blood was drawn for TCR sequencing at baseline, cycle 4 day 1, and cycle 7 day 1. The samples were taken from a phase I, first-in-human, multicenter, open-label dose-escalation trial of ivuxolimab. Adults with locally advanced or metastatic melanoma, renal cell carcinoma, hepatocellular carcinoma or head and neck squamous cell carcinoma were enrolled in the trial. Before TCR sequencing, CD4+ and CD8+ T cells were separately sorted from peripheral blood.

To sequence the TCRbeta CDR3 region, genomic DNA was isolated from the sorted cells. The immunoSEQ Assay was used for sequencing of TCRbeta CDR3 regions. TCRdb obtained this table from immuneACCESS and retained in-frame rearrangements with V and J assigned. These tables miss some clones; where compared with another copy, unresolved V genes account for less than half of the shortfall, and the remainder is unexplained. The sample profile shows roughly 26,000 clones; about 90% of them were found once. Approximately 19% of the sample goes to the ten largest clones. The V and J segments used are TRBV30 and TRBJ1-3; no D gene call is confident. The receptor comes from an adult with an advanced solid tumor such as melanoma, head and neck, liver or kidney cancer. The input for sequencing was CD4+ or CD8+ T cells sorted from blood, taken in a trial of the OX40 agonist ivuxolimab. The CDR3 region reads CAWGDIVLYF. The nucleotide sequence reads TGTGCCTGGGGCGACATAGTCCTATATTTT.